This T cell receptor (beta chain) was sequenced for a study of lymphopenia after photon versus proton radiotherapy. About this clone: Its matching antigen is unknown.

Assay used: immunoSEQ multiplex PCR; TCRdb lists only in-frame clones, some missing. The sample records 65,000 to 70,000 clones, under 95% being singletons. Whole-study findings and limits: In patients who died, overall survival fell as post-nadir TCR diversity dropped more. Photon-treated patients lost naive T cells and TCR diversity; proton-treated stayed stable. After lymphocyte nadir, photon-treated repertoires showed oligoclonal expansion, especially CD8+ Temra. Authors raise, but do not show, better survival with proton therapy.

The receptor was isolated from a woman in her seventies with pancreatic cancer. This sample comprised peripheral blood, obtained from a patient treated with photon-based radiotherapy.

The CDR3 here is CASTKGQGNYGYTF. The CDR3 DNA reads TGTGCCAGCACCAAGGGACAGGGTAACTATGGCTACACCTTC. V is TRBV9 and J is TRBJ1-2; 9 positions agree with TRBD1. Germline loops: CDR1 SGDLS, CDR2 YYNGEE. V dropped 6 bases and J dropped 1; count of bases not matched to a gene: 4. This CDR3 is built from 14 residues.